Sequencing of this TCR beta chain was carried out in a study of CXCR3-negative and CXCR3-positive naive CD8 T cells (dated by TCRdb to about 2019). In terms of the full investigation: In total, some 130 million TRB reads were obtained, corresponding to roughly 1.5 +/- 0.3 million reads per library. Data from some twelve donors, pooled across two independent experiments, went into the diversity and physicochemical repertoire analyses. The TRBV-TRBJ cluster analysis covered naive subsets from several donors and memory cells from 3 donors.

What the work shows at the level of the full study, not this receptor alone: TRB CDR3s from CXCR3-positive naive cells showed higher hydrophobicity (lower Kidera factor 4), lower energy, and higher strength and volume indices than CXCR3-negative naive cells. Freshly isolated PBMCs were used for most assays because CXCR3 expression went down partially after cryopreservation. Surface CD5, linked to self-reactivity in mice, was comparable between naive subsets; TCR interaction strength was therefore also inferred from TRB CDR3 physicochemical properties. TRBV-TRBJ usage was similar between naive CXCR3-negative and CXCR3-positive cells from the same donor, while memory cells showed distinct patterns. Repertoire diversity was comparably high in both naive subsets but much lower in memory CD8+ T cells.

Points on this clonotype: Its antigen remains undetermined.

For each CD8+ T cell subset, flow sorting was done in triplicate, and 250,000 to 300,000 cells per subset went directly into RLT lysis buffer. To exclude memory contaminants, naive CD8+ T cells were stringently defined as CD45RO-CCR7+CD27+CD95-. Peripheral blood mononuclear cells were isolated from buffy coats by standard density gradient centrifugation. A FACSAria III was used to flow-sort naive CXCR3-negative and CXCR3-positive CD8+ T cells. Total RNA was extracted from sorted cells with an RNeasy Mini Kit. These reads were obtained on a NextSeq 550. The Human TCR Profiling Kit (MiLaboratory) was used to prepare UMI-labeled 5' RACE TRB cDNA libraries. The full amount of extracted RNA was used for cDNA synthesis, and the full amount of resulting cDNA was used for PCR amplification. The libraries were made side by side, with each library going through the same number of PCR cycles. As for how the authors treated the data: With a minimum of two reads required per UMI, MIGEC and MiXCR pulled out about 52,000 +/- 9,100 unique UMI-labeled TRB cDNA molecules from each library. On average, each library contained about 40,000 +/- 10,000 functional in-frame TRB CDR3 nucleotide clonotypes without stop codons. After downsampling to 5000 UMI-labeled TRB molecules per sample, diversity metrics, including normalized Shannon-Wiener and Chao1, were computed in VDJtools. VDJtools was used to calculate clonotype-size-weighted physicochemical properties of the central five CDR3 residues, namely interaction energy, strength, volume and Kidera factor 4. TCRdb reprocessed the reads and assigns one entry to each CDR3 protein sequence, leaving out DNA. TCRdb, not the original authors, processed these V and J calls. The record for this sample contains 100,000 or so distinct CDR3 sequences. 0.36% of the sample is taken by the ten largest.

The receptor comes from a human donor in good health. Some clones in this sample may be carry-over from other donors' samples. Sequenced material: naive CXCR3+ CD8+ T cells from blood. The cell subset or site label corresponds to: CD45RO-CCR7+CD27+CD95- naive CD8+ T cells expressing CXCR3 (TNR3+).

The CDR3 region: CSVEGVGSSEQYF. The receptor chain draws on TRBV29-1 and TRBJ2-7. CDR1 and CDR2, looked up from the germline V gene, are SQVTM and ANQGSEA. The CDR3, from cysteine to phenylalanine, totals 13 residues. No DNA sequence is on record.